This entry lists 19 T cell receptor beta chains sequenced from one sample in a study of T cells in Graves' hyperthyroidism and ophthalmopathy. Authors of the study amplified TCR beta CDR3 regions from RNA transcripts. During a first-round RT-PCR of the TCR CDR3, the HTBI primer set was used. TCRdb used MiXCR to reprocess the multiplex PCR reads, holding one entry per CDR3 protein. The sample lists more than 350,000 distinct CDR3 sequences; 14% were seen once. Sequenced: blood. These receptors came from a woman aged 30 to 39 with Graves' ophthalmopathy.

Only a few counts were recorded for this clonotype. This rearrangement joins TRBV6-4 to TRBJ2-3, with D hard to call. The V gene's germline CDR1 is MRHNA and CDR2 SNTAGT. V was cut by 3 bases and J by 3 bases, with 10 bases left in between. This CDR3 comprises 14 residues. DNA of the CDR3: TGTGCCAGCAGTGAATCTGGGAAAACAGATACGCAGTATTTT. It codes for CASSESGKTDTQYF.

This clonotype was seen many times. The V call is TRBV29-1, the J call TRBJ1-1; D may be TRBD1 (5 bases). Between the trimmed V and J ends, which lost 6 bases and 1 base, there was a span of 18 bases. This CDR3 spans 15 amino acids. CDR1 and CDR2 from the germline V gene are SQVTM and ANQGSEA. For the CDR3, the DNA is TGCAGCGTCCTTCCCCCGGGACGCGAGAACACTGAAGCTTTCTTT. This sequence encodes CSVLPPGRENTEAFF.

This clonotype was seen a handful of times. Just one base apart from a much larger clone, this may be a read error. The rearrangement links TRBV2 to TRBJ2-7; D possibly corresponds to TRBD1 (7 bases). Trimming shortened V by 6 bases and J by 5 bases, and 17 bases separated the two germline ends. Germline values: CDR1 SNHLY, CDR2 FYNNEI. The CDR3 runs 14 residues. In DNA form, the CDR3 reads TGTGCCAGCAGGGGCAGGGGGGAGACCCACGAGCAGTACTTC. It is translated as CASRGRGETHEQYF.

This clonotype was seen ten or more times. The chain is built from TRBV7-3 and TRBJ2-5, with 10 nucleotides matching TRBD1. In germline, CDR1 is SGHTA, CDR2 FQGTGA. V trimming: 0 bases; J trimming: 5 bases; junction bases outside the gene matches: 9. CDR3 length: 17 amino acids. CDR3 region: CASSLTGTGTGDETQYF. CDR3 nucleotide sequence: TGTGCCAGCAGCTTAACGGGGACCGGGACAGGGGACGAGACCCAGTACTTC.

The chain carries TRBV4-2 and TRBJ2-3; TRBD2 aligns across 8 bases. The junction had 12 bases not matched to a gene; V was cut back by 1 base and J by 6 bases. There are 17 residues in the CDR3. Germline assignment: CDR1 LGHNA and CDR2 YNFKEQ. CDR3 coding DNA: TGTGCCAGCAGCCAAGGAAGTTTAAGCGGGGGTTGGGATACGCAGTATTTT. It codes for CASSQGSLSGGWDTQYF.

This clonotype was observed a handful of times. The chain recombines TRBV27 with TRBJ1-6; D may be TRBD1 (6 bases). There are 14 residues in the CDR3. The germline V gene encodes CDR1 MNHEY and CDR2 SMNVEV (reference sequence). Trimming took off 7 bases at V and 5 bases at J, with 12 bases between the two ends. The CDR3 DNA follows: TGTGCCAGCACCGGACAGTCGGATAATTCACCCCTCCACTTT. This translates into CASTGQSDNSPLHF.

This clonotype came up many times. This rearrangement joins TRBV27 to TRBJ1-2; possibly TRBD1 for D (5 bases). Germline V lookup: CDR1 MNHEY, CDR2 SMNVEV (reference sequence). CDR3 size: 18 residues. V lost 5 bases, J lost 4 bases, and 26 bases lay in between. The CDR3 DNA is TGTGCCAGCAGTGCCCGGGCGGACACAACCCGGGGTCGCTATGGCTACACCTTC. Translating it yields CASSARADTTRGRYGYTF.

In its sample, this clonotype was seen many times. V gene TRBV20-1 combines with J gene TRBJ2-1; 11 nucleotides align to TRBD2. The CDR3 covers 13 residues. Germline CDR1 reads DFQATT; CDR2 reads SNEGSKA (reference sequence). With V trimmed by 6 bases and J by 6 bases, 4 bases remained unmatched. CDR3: CSAGTSGTNEQFF. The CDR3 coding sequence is TGCAGTGCCGGGACTAGCGGAACCAATGAGCAGTTCTTC.

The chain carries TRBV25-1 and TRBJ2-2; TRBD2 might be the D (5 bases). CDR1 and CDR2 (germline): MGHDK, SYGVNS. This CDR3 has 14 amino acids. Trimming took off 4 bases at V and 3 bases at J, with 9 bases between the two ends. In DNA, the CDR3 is TGTGCCAGCAGTGCTCCCGGGGACACCGGGGAGCTGTTTTTT. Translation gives CASSAPGDTGELFF.

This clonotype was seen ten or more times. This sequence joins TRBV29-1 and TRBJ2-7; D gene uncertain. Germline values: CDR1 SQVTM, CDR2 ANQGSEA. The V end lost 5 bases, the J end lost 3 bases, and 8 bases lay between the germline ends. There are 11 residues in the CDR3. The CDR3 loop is CSVRFGYEQYF. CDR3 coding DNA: TGCAGCGTTCGCTTTGGCTACGAGCAGTACTTC.

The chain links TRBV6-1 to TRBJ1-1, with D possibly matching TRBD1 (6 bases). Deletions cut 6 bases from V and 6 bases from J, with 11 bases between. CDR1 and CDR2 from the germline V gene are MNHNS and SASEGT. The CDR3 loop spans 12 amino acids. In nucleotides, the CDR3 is TGTGCCAGCAGGGCAGGGGCCGCTGAAGCTTTCTTT. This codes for CASRAGAAEAFF.

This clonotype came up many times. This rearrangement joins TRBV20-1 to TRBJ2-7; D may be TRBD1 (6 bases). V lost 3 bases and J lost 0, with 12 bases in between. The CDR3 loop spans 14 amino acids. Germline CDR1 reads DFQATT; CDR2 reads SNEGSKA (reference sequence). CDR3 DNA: TGCAGTGCTAGGAAAGACAGGATCTCCTACGAGCAGTACTTC. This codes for CSARKDRISYEQYF.

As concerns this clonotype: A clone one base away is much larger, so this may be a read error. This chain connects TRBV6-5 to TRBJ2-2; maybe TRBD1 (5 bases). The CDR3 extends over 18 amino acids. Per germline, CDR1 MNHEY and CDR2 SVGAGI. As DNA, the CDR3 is TGTGCCAGCAGTTACTGGGGCCCGACGGTGTCGAACACCGTGGAGCTGTTTTTT. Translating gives CASSYWGPTVSNTVELFF.

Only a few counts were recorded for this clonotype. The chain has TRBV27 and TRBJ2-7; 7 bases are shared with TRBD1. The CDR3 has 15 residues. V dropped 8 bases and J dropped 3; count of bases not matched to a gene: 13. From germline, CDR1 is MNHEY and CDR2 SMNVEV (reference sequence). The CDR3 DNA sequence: TGTGCCAGCCGTTCAGGACAGGTGATGGTCTACGAGCAGTACTTC. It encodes CASRSGQVMVYEQYF.

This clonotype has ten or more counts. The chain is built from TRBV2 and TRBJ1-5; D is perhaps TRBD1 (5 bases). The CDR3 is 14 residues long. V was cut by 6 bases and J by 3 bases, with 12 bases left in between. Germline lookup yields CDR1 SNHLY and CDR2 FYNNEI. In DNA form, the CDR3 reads TGTGCCAGCAGACTGGGGGGGGTCAATCAGCCCCAGCATTTT. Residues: CASRLGGVNQPQHF.

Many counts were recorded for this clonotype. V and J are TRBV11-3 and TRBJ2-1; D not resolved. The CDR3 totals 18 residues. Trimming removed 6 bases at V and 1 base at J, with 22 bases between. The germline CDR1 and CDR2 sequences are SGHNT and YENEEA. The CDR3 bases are TGTGCCAGCAGTTTTGCCCCCGGTGGGCAGTCGTCCTACAATGAGCAGTTCTTC. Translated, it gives CASSFAPGGQSSYNEQFF. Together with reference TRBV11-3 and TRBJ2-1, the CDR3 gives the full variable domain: EAGVVQSPRYKIIEKKQPVAFWCNPISGHNTLYWYLQNLGQGPELLIRYENEEAVDDSQLPKDRFSAERLKGVDSTLKIQPAELGDSAVYLCASSFAPGGQSSYNEQFFGPGTRLTVL.

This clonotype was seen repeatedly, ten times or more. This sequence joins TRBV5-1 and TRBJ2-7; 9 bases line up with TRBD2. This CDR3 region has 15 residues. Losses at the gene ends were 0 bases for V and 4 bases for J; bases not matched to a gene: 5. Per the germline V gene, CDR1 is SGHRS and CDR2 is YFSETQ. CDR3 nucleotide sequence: TGCGCCAGCAGCTTGGTTATGACTAGCGGATACGAGCAGTACTTC. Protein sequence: CASSLVMTSGYEQYF.

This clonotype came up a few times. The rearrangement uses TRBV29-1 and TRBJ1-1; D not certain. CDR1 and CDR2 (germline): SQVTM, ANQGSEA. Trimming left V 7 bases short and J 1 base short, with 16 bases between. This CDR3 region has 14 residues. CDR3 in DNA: TGCAGCGCCTACCTGGTGGTCAAGAACACTGAAGCTTTCTTT. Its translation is CSAYLVVKNTEAFF.

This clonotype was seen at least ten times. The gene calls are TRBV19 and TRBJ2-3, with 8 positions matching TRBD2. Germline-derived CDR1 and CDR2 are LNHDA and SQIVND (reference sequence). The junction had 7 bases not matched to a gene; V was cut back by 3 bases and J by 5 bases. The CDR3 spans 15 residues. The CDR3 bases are TGTGCCAGTAGTATTTTCGGGGGGGCCGGAGATACGCAGTATTTT. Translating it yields CASSIFGGAGDTQYF.